Following are 6 T cell receptor beta chains from one sample sequenced in a study of blood T cell repertoires in COVID-19. TCRdb's table, derived via immunoSEQ multiplex PCR, lists solely in-frame clones and lacks some. This table holds 300,000 to 350,000 clones, 90% found once. Input material: PBMCs or T cells enriched from blood (not recorded which). These TCRs come from a young woman with acute COVID-19.

V gene TRBV2 combines with J gene TRBJ2-1; TRBD2 aligns across 8 bases. Per germline, CDR1 SNHLY and CDR2 FYNNEI. CDR3 length: 13 amino acids. J lost 7 bases, V lost 3 bases, and 2 bases had no gene match. The CDR3 region has the DNA TGTGCCAGCAGTGAGCGGGAGGCTAATGAGCAGTTCTTC. Its protein product is CASSEREANEQFF.

The V call is TRBV2, the J call TRBJ2-4; TRBD2 might be the D (6 bases). The V gene's germline CDR1 is SNHLY and CDR2 FYNNEI. The germline V and J ends were trimmed by 7 bases and 0 bases, with 13 bases remaining between them. The CDR3 spans 15 residues. The CDR3 DNA sequence: TGTGCCAGCAAAGGGCGGGACGCAGCCAAAAACATTCAGTACTTC. It is translated as CASKGRDAAKNIQYF.

This sequence joins TRBV7-9 and TRBJ2-3, with D unclear. Trimming stripped 5 bases from V and 7 bases from J, with 13 bases between. Germline V gene lookup returns CDR1 SEHNR and CDR2 FQNEAQ (reference sequence). The CDR3 runs to 13 residues. The CDR3 is CASSISIVNTQYF. In DNA form, the CDR3 reads TGTGCCAGCAGCATTTCTATAGTAAATACGCAGTATTTT.

The chain joins TRBV28 to TRBJ1-1; no definite D call. Deletions cut 2 bases from V and 1 base from J, with 8 bases between. CDR1 is MDHEN and CDR2 is SYDVKM in the germline V gene. This CDR3 region has 14 residues. CDR3 region: CASSLSAANTEAFF. In nucleotides, the CDR3 is TGTGCCAGCAGTTTAAGCGCAGCGAACACTGAAGCTTTCTTT.

This chain uses TRBV4-2 with TRBJ1-1; 9 positions agree with TRBD1. CDR3 length: 14 residues. CDR1 is LGHNA, CDR2 YNFKEQ, per germline. V gave up 3 bases and J gave up 3 bases; unmatched junction bases: 2. CDR3 residues: CASSQRDRDTEAFF. For the CDR3, the DNA is TGTGCCAGCAGCCAGAGGGACAGGGACACTGAAGCTTTCTTT.

The gene calls are TRBV19 and TRBJ2-1; 13 nucleotides align to TRBD2. With 6 bases clipped from V and 2 bases from J, the junction kept 7 bases outside the gene matches. Germline assignment: CDR1 LNHDA and CDR2 SQIVND (reference sequence). There are 17 residues in the CDR3. CDR3 residues: CASRRTSGSATYNEQFF. In DNA form, the CDR3 reads TGTGCCAGTAGGAGGACTAGCGGGAGTGCTACCTACAATGAGCAGTTCTTC.